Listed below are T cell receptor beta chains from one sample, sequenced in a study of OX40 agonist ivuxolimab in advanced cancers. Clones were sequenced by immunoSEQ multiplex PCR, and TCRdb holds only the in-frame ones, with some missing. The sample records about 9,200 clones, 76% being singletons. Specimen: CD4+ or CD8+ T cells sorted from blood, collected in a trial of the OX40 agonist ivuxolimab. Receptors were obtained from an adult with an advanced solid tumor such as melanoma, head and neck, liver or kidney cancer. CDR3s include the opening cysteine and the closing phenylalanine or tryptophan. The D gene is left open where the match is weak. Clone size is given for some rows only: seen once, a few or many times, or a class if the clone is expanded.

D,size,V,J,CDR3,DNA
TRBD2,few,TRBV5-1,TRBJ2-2,CASSWSSGGAVDTGELFF,TGCGCCAGCAGCTGGTCCAGCGGGGGGGCCGTGGACACCGGGGAGCTGTTTTTT
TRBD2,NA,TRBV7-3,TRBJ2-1,CASSSLSGGASEQFF,TGTGCCAGCAGCTCTCTTAGCGGGGGGGCGAGTGAGCAGTTCTTC
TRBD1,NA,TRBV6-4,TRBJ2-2,CASSDSRQGGTGELFF,TGTGCCAGCAGTGACTCGAGACAGGGGGGCACCGGGGAGCTGTTTTTT
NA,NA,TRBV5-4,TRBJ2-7,CASSFYRGEQYF,TGTGCCAGCAGCTTCTATAGGGGCGAGCAGTACTTC
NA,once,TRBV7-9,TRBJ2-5,CASSFSGAAAQYF,TGTGCCAGCAGCTTCTCGGGTGCAGCTGCCCAGTACTTC
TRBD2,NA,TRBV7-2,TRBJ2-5,CASSISGTGGRETQYF,TGTGCCAGCAGCATTAGCGGGACCGGGGGCAGAGAGACCCAGTACTTC
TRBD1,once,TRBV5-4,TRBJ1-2,CASRTGTALGYTF,TGTGCCAGCAGAACCGGGACAGCTCTCGGCTACACCTTC
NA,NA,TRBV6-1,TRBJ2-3,CASTNFRSTDTQYF,TGTGCCAGCACAAATTTCCGTAGCACAGATACGCAGTATTTT
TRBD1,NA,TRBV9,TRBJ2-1,CASTGRDSPDNEQFF,TGTGCCAGCACCGGCCGGGACAGCCCAGATAATGAGCAGTTCTTC
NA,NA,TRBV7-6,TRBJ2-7,CASSADRTYEQYF,TGTGCCAGCAGCGCCGACAGAACCTACGAGCAGTACTTC
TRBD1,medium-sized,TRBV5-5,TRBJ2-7,CASSSGTDSTIEQYF,TGTGCCAGCAGCTCGGGGACAGATAGCACCATTGAGCAGTACTTC
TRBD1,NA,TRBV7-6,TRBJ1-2,CASSLGTGFNYGYTF,TGTGCCAGCAGCCTTGGGACAGGGTTTAACTATGGCTACACCTTC
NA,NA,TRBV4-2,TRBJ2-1,CASSQGGSYNEQFF,TGTGCCAGCAGCCAAGGGGGCTCCTACAATGAGCAGTTCTTC
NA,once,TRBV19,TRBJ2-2,CASSPTRGTTGELFF,TGTGCCAGTAGTCCCACTAGGGGGACCACCGGGGAGCTGTTTTTT
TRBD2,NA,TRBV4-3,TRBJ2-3,CASSRLSGETDTQYF,TGCGCCAGCAGCCGACTTAGCGGGGAAACAGATACGCAGTATTTT
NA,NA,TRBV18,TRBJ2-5,CASSLQGQGETQYF,TGTGCCAGCTCACTACAGGGTCAGGGAGAGACCCAGTACTTC
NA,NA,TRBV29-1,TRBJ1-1,CSARQIHTEAFF,TGCAGCGCCCGACAGATACACACTGAAGCTTTCTTT
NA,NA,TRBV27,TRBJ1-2,CASSPSRASYGYTF,TGTGCCAGCAGTCCCTCGAGGGCCTCCTATGGCTACACCTTC
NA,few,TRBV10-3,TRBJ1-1,CAISEIDGVVTEAFF,TGTGCCATCAGTGAGATAGACGGGGTCGTCACTGAAGCTTTCTTT
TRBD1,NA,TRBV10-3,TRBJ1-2,CAIRPGQGSVGDYGYTF,TGTGCCATCAGGCCGGGACAGGGGAGCGTCGGGGACTATGGCTACACCTTC
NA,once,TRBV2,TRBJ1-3,CASSDLAGSTDTIYF,TGTGCCAGCAGTGACCTGGCAGGGAGCACGGACACCATATATTTT
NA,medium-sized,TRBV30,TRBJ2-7,CAWDPRGGYEQYF,TGTGCCTGGGACCCAAGAGGGGGCTACGAGCAGTACTTC
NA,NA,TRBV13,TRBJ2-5,CASSIYPGTAGETQYF,TGTGCCAGCAGCATCTATCCGGGGACTGCTGGGGAGACCCAGTACTTC
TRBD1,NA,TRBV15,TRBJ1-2,CATSRDYRGQGYTF,TGTGCCACCAGCAGAGATTACAGGGGCCAAGGCTACACCTTC
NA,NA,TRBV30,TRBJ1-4,CAWSEVAFNEKLFF,TGTGCCTGGAGTGAAGTGGCCTTTAATGAAAAACTGTTTTTT
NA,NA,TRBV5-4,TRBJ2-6,CASSLTGANVLTF,TGTGCCAGCAGCCTGACTGGGGCCAACGTCCTGACTTTC
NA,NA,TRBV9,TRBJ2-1,CASSVFVGGNEQFF,TGTGCCAGCAGCGTATTTGTCGGGGGCAATGAGCAGTTCTTC
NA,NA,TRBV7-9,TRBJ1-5,CASSLWDQPQHF,TGTGCCAGCAGCTTATGGGATCAGCCCCAGCATTTT
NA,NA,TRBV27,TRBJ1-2,CASSPYQDTLSGYTF,TGTGCCAGCAGTCCCTATCAGGACACTTTATCTGGCTACACCTTC
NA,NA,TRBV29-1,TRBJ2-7,CSVTEGQRPYEQYF,TGCAGCGTTACTGAGGGACAACGACCCTACGAGCAGTACTTC
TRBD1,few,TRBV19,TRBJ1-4,CASSIVQGAREKLFF,TGTGCCAGTAGTATTGTACAGGGGGCTCGTGAAAAACTGTTTTTT
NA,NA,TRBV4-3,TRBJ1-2,CASSQDLQGYGYTF,TGCGCCAGCAGCCAAGATTTACAAGGCTATGGCTACACCTTC
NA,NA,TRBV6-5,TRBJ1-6,CASSSYFTGDNSPLHF,TGTGCCAGCAGTTCCTACTTTACAGGAGATAATTCACCCCTCCACTTT
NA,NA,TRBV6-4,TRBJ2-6,CASSDSRSGANVLTF,TGTGCCAGCAGTGACTCGCGCTCTGGGGCCAACGTCCTGACTTTC
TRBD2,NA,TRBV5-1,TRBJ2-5,CASSPGLVGRYQETQYF,TGCGCCAGCAGCCCGGGACTAGTAGGCCGGTACCAAGAGACCCAGTACTTC
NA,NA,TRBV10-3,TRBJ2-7,CAISDWADSSYEQYF,TGTGCCATCAGTGACTGGGCGGATAGCTCCTACGAGCAGTACTTC
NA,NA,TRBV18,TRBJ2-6,CASSPTRGANVLTF,TGTGCCAGCTCACCAACAAGGGGAGCCAACGTCCTGACTTTC
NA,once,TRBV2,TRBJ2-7,CASTAGATYEQYF,TGTGCCAGCACGGCGGGTGCAACCTACGAGCAGTACTTC
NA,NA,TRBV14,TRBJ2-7,CASSQGLAYEQYF,TGTGCCAGCAGCCAAGGTCTGGCCTACGAGCAGTACTTC
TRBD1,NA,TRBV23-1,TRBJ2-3,CASSQQDRGSSTDTQYF,TGCGCCAGCAGTCAGCAGGACAGGGGTTCGTCCACAGATACGCAGTATTTT
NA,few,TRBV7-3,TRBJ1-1,CASSRPGLREAFF,TGTGCCAGCAGCAGACCGGGGCTCCGTGAAGCTTTCTTT
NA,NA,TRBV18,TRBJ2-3,CASSLRGTDTQYF,TGTGCCAGCTCGCTCAGGGGTACAGATACGCAGTATTTT
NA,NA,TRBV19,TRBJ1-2,CASSIGLVGYTF,TGTGCCAGTAGTATCGGGCTGGTTGGCTACACCTTC
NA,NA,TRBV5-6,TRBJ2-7,CASSLPGGYEQYF,TGTGCCAGCAGCTTGCCCGGGGGATACGAGCAGTACTTC
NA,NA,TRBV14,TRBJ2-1,CASSPPAGTYNEQFF,TGTGCCAGCAGCCCTCCGGCGGGGACCTACAATGAGCAGTTCTTC
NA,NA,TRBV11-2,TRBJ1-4,CASSLFATANEKLFF,TGTGCCAGCAGCTTATTCGCGACAGCGAATGAAAAACTGTTTTTT
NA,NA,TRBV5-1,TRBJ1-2,CASSAGLGYTF,TGCGCCAGCAGCGCAGGGCTTGGCTACACCTTC
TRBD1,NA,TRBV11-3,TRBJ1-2,CASSHLVGTAYGYTF,TGTGCCAGCAGCCATCTCGTCGGGACAGCCTATGGCTACACCTTC